This T cell receptor (beta chain) was identified in a study of shared clonotypes between healthy human individuals. In the study overall: The donors, a couple of women and a few men, were aged 18 to 49.

Points from the study as a whole: Sequencing depth was a factor that was expected to affect clonotype sharing among donors.

The V and J ends lost 0 bases and 5 bases respectively, with 11 bases between them. CDR1 and CDR2 from the germline V gene are GTSNPN and SVGIG (reference sequence). This CDR3 is built from 14 residues. This clone was seen a few times. The target antigen is unknown. Clones were sequenced by immunoSEQ multiplex PCR, and TCRdb holds only the in-frame ones, with some missing. The sample lists hundreds of thousands of clones, about 80% seen once, with about 11% in the top ten. Among the donors, all were Caucasian adults who lived in Nashville, Tennessee. In unsorted samples, genomic DNA was obtained using approximately 81 million PBMCs.

Sequencing used PBMCs. The sequence was obtained from a woman in her thirties or forties in good health. Some clones in this sample may be carry-over from other donors' samples. The chain is built from TRBV30 and TRBJ1-5; perhaps TRBD1 as D (6 bases). CDR3 nucleotides: TGTGCCTGGAGTGTATTGGGGGGCTATCAGCCCCAGCATTTT. Translated: CAWSVLGGYQPQHF.